A selection of T cell receptor beta chains follows, all from one sample in a study of beta chain features in type 1 diabetes. The data were produced by immunoSEQ multiplex PCR, yet TCRdb's version contains in-frame clones alone and is incomplete. This sample has more than 150,000 clones, with over 8.5% found just once. Material for sequencing was central memory CD4+ T cells from blood. These receptors were taken from a man between 18 and 35 years old in good health. Both conserved end residues are part of each CDR3. A D gene is named only where the DNA matches it firmly. The size of a clone is reported for some rows only, either as once, few or many, or as a class for expanded clones.

D,V,J,size,length,CDR3,DNA
-,TRBV7-3,TRBJ1-1,-,14,CASSLMPGTSEAFF,TGTGCCAGCAGCTTAATGCCCGGGACTTCTGAAGCTTTCTTT
TRBD2,TRBV5-1,TRBJ2-1,-,14,CASSPAALAGFFFF,TGCGCCAGCAGCCCTGCAGCACTAGCGGGATTCTTTTTCTTC
-,TRBV5-1,TRBJ2-3,-,14,CASSPGSYTDTQYF,TGCGCCAGCAGCCCGGGATCCTACACAGATACGCAGTATTTT
-,TRBV30,TRBJ1-1,-,15,CAWSVSRISNTEAFF,TGTGCCTGGAGTGTATCCAGGATATCGAACACTGAAGCTTTCTTT
-,TRBV29-1,TRBJ1-4,few,10,CSVLDEKLFF,TGCAGCGTCCTCGATGAAAAACTGTTTTTT
TRBD1,TRBV9,TRBJ2-2,few,14,CASSRQGDTGELFF,TGTGCCAGCAGCCGACAGGGTGACACCGGGGAGCTGTTTTTT
-,TRBV7-2,TRBJ2-3,-,13,CASSFSGPDTQYF,TGTGCCAGCAGCTTCTCCGGGCCAGATACGCAGTATTTT
-,TRBV7-9,TRBJ2-5,-,13,CASKTPRLETQYF,TGTGCCAGCAAGACCCCCCGGCTGGAGACCCAGTACTTC
-,TRBV14,TRBJ1-3,-,17,CASSQTMGQFSGNTIYF,TGTGCCAGCAGCCAAACAATGGGACAATTCTCTGGAAACACCATATATTTT
-,TRBV9,TRBJ1-1,-,12,CASSSGEAMAFF,TGTGCCAGCAGCTCCGGGGAGGCAATGGCTTTCTTT
-,TRBV4-3,TRBJ1-5,many,15,CASSQEYRSNQPQHF,TGCGCCAGCAGCCAAGAGTACAGGTCCAATCAGCCCCAGCATTTT
TRBD2,TRBV14,TRBJ2-1,few,18,CASSQDQGLAGEYNEQFF,TGTGCCAGCAGCCAAGATCAAGGGCTAGCGGGAGAATACAATGAGCAGTTCTTC
-,TRBV10-3,TRBJ2-1,-,20,CAISFRSTGVTDSFWNEQFF,TGTGCCATCAGTTTTAGGTCGACAGGTGTTACGGACTCCTTTTGGAATGAGCAGTTCTTC
TRBD1,TRBV19,TRBJ1-1,-,15,CASSFRGRPSTEAFF,TGTGCCAGTAGTTTCAGGGGGCGGCCCAGCACTGAAGCTTTCTTT
-,TRBV7-2,TRBJ2-3,few,11,CASRSTDTQYF,TGTGCCAGCAGGAGCACAGATACGCAGTATTTT
TRBD1,TRBV7-9,TRBJ2-5,few,13,CASSRGQAETQYF,TGTGCCAGCAGCAGGGGACAGGCCGAGACCCAGTACTTC
TRBD1,TRBV28,TRBJ2-7,-,12,CASSIQGYEQYF,TGTGCCAGCAGTATACAGGGGTACGAGCAGTACTTC
-,TRBV5-1,TRBJ1-4,-,15,CASSLASGALEKLFF,TGCGCCAGCAGCTTGGCGTCAGGGGCACTCGAAAAACTGTTTTTT
-,TRBV7-2,TRBJ2-1,few,14,CASSYSVVINEQFF,TGTGCCAGCAGCTATAGCGTCGTAATCAATGAGCAGTTCTTC
-,TRBV5-1,TRBJ1-1,once,13,CASSLHGGPEAFF,TGCGCCAGCAGCTTGCACGGGGGCCCTGAAGCTTTCTTT
TRBD1,TRBV11-3,TRBJ2-1,few,14,CASSPWTGYNEQFF,TGTGCCAGCAGCCCCTGGACAGGATACAATGAGCAGTTCTTC
-,TRBV7-8,TRBJ2-7,few,14,CASSLAKQGAEQYF,TGTGCCAGCAGCTTAGCGAAACAGGGAGCCGAGCAGTACTTC
TRBD1,TRBV7-2,TRBJ1-3,few,15,CASSQWTGAGNTIYF,TGTGCCAGCAGCCAATGGACAGGGGCCGGAAACACCATATATTTT
-,TRBV20-1,TRBJ2-5,-,8,CSARRQYF,TGCAGTGCTAGACGTCAGTACTTC
-,TRBV28,TRBJ1-5,-,15,CASSLSGQLNQPQHF,TGTGCCAGCAGTTTAAGCGGACAGCTCAATCAGCCCCAGCATTTT
-,TRBV15,TRBJ2-7,-,13,CATSSRRTGEQYF,TGTGCCACCAGCTCCCGGAGGACTGGCGAGCAGTACTTC
-,TRBV13,TRBJ1-4,-,15,CASNLRLGGREKLFF,TGTGCCAGCAACTTACGGCTGGGGGGCAGGGAAAAACTGTTTTTT
-,TRBV15,TRBJ1-5,-,13,CATSTQGYQPQHF,TGTGCCACCAGCACCCAGGGATATCAGCCCCAGCATTTT
TRBD1,TRBV9,TRBJ2-1,few,13,CASSFQGAGEQFF,TGTGCCAGCAGCTTTCAGGGGGCAGGAGAGCAGTTCTTC
TRBD1,TRBV29-1,TRBJ1-5,-,13,CSVLQGSNQPQHF,TGCAGCGTTCTACAGGGGAGCAATCAGCCCCAGCATTTT
TRBD1,TRBV7-2,TRBJ2-7,-,15,CASSFPRTGTYEQYF,TGTGCCAGCAGCTTCCCGAGGACAGGGACCTACGAGCAGTACTTC
TRBD1,TRBV5-8,TRBJ1-1,few,19,CASTGPGTGGGFWYTEAFF,TGTGCCAGCACCGGACCCGGGACAGGGGGTGGTTTTTGGTACACTGAAGCTTTCTTT
TRBD1,TRBV7-2,TRBJ1-5,few,12,CASSASRGAQHF,TGTGCCAGCAGCGCTAGCAGGGGGGCCCAGCATTTT
TRBD2,TRBV18,TRBJ2-3,few,17,CASSPPQRGTSTDTQYF,TGTGCCAGCTCACCACCCCAGCGGGGGACAAGCACAGATACGCAGTATTTT
-,TRBV5-4,TRBJ1-2,few,14,CASSLWEGASGYTF,TGTGCCAGCAGCTTGTGGGAGGGCGCCTCTGGCTACACCTTC
-,TRBV10-3,TRBJ2-5,-,14,CAISEGLKGETQYF,TGTGCCATCAGTGAGGGACTAAAGGGGGAGACCCAGTACTTC
-,TRBV7-2,TRBJ2-5,few,13,CASSQRGQETQYF,TGTGCCAGCTCCCAGAGGGGCCAAGAGACCCAGTACTTC
TRBD1,TRBV7-9,TRBJ2-5,few,15,CASSYRRQGQETQYF,TGTGCCAGCAGCTACCGAAGACAGGGTCAAGAGACCCAGTACTTC
-,TRBV5-1,TRBJ2-4,few,17,CASSLAQGKGTKNIQYF,TGCGCCAGCAGCTTGGCTCAGGGGAAAGGAACCAAAAACATTCAGTACTTC
TRBD1,TRBV29-1,TRBJ1-2,-,13,CSVLDRYNYGYTF,TGCAGCGTTTTGGACAGGTATAACTATGGCTACACCTTC
-,TRBV7-9,TRBJ2-2,-,14,CASSSLGASGELFF,TGTGCCAGCAGCTCCCTGGGGGCGTCCGGGGAGCTGTTTTTT
-,TRBV10-3,TRBJ2-2,few,12,CAINTFTGELFF,TGTGCCATCAATACCTTCACCGGGGAGCTGTTTTTT
TRBD2,TRBV7-3,TRBJ2-1,few,15,CASSPGPSGYNEQFF,TGTGCCAGCAGCCCGGGGCCTAGCGGCTACAATGAGCAGTTCTTC
-,TRBV7-2,TRBJ2-1,few,11,CASSLLVEQFF,TGTGCCAGCAGCCTTCTAGTTGAGCAGTTCTTC
-,TRBV2,TRBJ2-2,-,15,CASSEERGNTGELFF,TGTGCCAGCAGTGAAGAAAGGGGGAACACCGGGGAGCTGTTTTTT
-,TRBV7-8,TRBJ1-2,few,13,CASSSRGGYGYTF,TGTGCCAGCAGCTCGAGGGGCGGCTATGGCTACACCTTC
TRBD2,TRBV28,TRBJ2-3,-,15,CASSLTGGYTDTQYF,TGTGCCAGCAGTTTAACGGGAGGGTACACAGATACGCAGTATTTT
-,TRBV13,TRBJ1-2,-,13,CASSLRDTYGYTF,TGTGCCAGCAGCCTTCGGGACACCTATGGCTACACCTTC
-,TRBV9,TRBJ1-2,few,15,CASSVGPQGNYGYTF,TGTGCCAGCAGCGTAGGTCCTCAGGGAAACTATGGCTACACCTTC
-,TRBV14,TRBJ2-3,few,15,CASSPFRGAADTQYF,TGTGCCAGCAGCCCCTTTCGCGGAGCAGCAGATACGCAGTATTTT